The clone carrying this T cell receptor beta chain was counted only a few times. Its antigen is unidentified. V was shortened by 3 bases and J by 5 bases, with 13 bases between the two germline ends. The CDR3 loop spans 13 amino acids. The germline CDR1 and CDR2 sequences are DFQATT and SNEGSKA (reference sequence). MiXCR was run by TCRdb on the 5' RACE reads, yielding one entry per CDR3 protein. The sample lists some 270,000 distinct CDR3 sequences; more than 15% were seen once. The sample comes from a study of CD8 T cells in ankylosing spondylitis. Overall study findings and caveats: Disease-linked clones were CD8+ and relatively rare in peripheral blood. Ankylosing spondylitis blood appeared to be characterized by a TCR beta motif of several highly homologous variants. Significant enrichment of disease-linked clones was reportedly seen in matched ankylosing spondylitis synovial fluid.

J is TRBJ2-5 and V is TRBV20-1, with D possibly TRBD1 on 5 matching bases. The sequence came from a male donor with ankylosing spondylitis or in good health (not recorded which). Source material: blood, either unsorted or a sorted T cell fraction (not recorded which). DNA for the CDR3: TGCAGTGCTAGTTGGCAGGGCGGTGAGACCCAGTACTTC. Its translation is CSASWQGGETQYF.